The 28 T cell receptor beta chains below all came from one sample that was sequenced in a study of regulatory T cells in long-lasting Graves disease. Construction of the TCR beta libraries employed iRepertoire HTBI primers in conjunction with Arm-PCR of CDR3 regions. Via MiXCR, TCRdb re-called the multiplex PCR reads, giving one row per CDR3 protein. The repertoire holds 300,000 to 500,000 distinct CDR3 sequences, with around 20% as singletons. Time point given: persistent/refractory GD, antithyroid drugs over 5 years with positive TRAb. RNA from PBMCs was the source of the TCR library. The specimen comprised peripheral blood mononuclear cells (PBMCs), sampled when the disease was refractory, from a patient treated with antithyroid drugs. The receptors stem from a female donor with Graves disease.

This sequence joins TRBV6-1 and TRBJ2-5, with TRBD2 identical over 16 bases. The J call may not be correct, given that the DNA end is closer to TRBJ2-1. This CDR3 has 18 residues. Germline values: CDR1 MNHNS, CDR2 SASEGT. CDR3 sequence: CASSPDGTSGRVGNEQFF. The CDR3 DNA sequence: TGTGCCAGCAGCCCGGACGGGACTAGCGGGAGGGTAGGCAATGAGCAGTTCTTC.

This clonotype came up many times. The CDR3 protein is CASSLDRGVNEQYF. CDR3 nucleotide sequence: TGTGCCAGCAGCTTAGACAGGGGGGTGAACGAGCAGTACTTC. The chain joins TRBV11-1 to TRBJ2-7, with 8 bases fitting TRBD1. This CDR3 is 14 amino acids long. CDR1 and CDR2 from the germline V gene are SGHAT and FQDESV (reference sequence). V lost 1 base and J lost 5; bases outside the gene matches: 4.

As regards this clonotype: The CDR3 end shows no conserved phenylalanine or tryptophan, and so a read error is likely. The chain joins TRBV11-2 to TRBJ2-7, with D perhaps TRBD2 (5 bases). The ends were cut back, 4 bases at V and 0 bases at J, with 22 bases in the middle. This CDR3 has 18 residues. The V gene's germline CDR1 is SGHAT and CDR2 FQNNGV. In DNA form, the CDR3 reads TGTGCCAGCAGCTCAGTAATAATTCGCGGGCAGAGCTCCTACGAGCAGTACCTC. It yields the protein CASSSVIIRGQSSYEQYL.

This clonotype was detected only a few times. The chain carries TRBV15 and TRBJ2-2; no firm D call. This CDR3 spans 12 amino acids. Germline V gene sequence: CDR1 LNHNV, CDR2 YYDKDF (reference sequence). V lost 1 base and J lost 8, with 5 bases in between. CDR3 protein: CATSRVGGELFF. The CDR3 bases are TGTGCCACCAGCAGAGTGGGAGGGGAGCTGTTTTTT.

The genes are TRBV12-3 or TRBV12-4 and TRBJ1-5; 7 nucleotides agree with TRBD1. The V and J ends lost 0 bases and 4 bases, in that order; junction bases with no gene match: 3. CDR3 length equals 15 residues. CDR3 nucleotides: TGTGCCAGCAGTTTAGCGAGACAGGGAAATCAGCCCCAGCATTTT. It translates to CASSLARQGNQPQHF.

The chain joins TRBV12-3 or TRBV12-4 to TRBJ2-2; 7 bases are a match to TRBD1. The J segment lost 0 bases and the V segment lost 5 bases, leaving 3 bases of the junction unmatched. The CDR3 consists of 15 residues. CDR3: CASSRGQPNTGELFF. CDR3 in DNA: TGTGCCAGCAGTCGGGGACAGCCGAACACCGGGGAGCTGTTTTTT.

The table lists this clonotype with a count of one. The chain is built from TRBV27 and TRBJ2-7, with 8 bases fitting TRBD2. J lost 9 bases, V lost 1 base, and 11 bases had no gene match. CDR1 is MNHEY, CDR2 SMNVEV, per germline (reference sequence). This CDR3 contains 15 residues. CDR3 sequence (DNA): TGTGCCAGCAGTTTATACGGGACTAGTGGAATCCCGCAGTACTTC. This codes for CASSLYGTSGIPQYF.

This chain's CDR3 is CASSPYVDEQFF. The DNA of the CDR3 is TGTGCCAGCAGCCCCTATGTCGATGAGCAGTTCTTC. The chain couples TRBV7-2 to TRBJ2-1; the D is unclear. Trimming stripped 5 bases from V and 8 bases from J, with 10 bases between. Looked up from germline, CDR1 is SGHTA and CDR2 is FQGNSA. The CDR3 consists of 12 residues.

The sample holds a few counts of this clonotype. The V call is TRBV10-3, the J call TRBJ2-7, with a tentative D call TRBD2 (6 bases). Looked up from germline, CDR1 is ENHRY and CDR2 is SYGVKD. The length of the CDR3 is 15 residues. V lost 5 bases, J lost 1 base, and 15 bases lay in between. The CDR3 nucleotides read TGTGCCATCAGTAAAGGGACTGGGGTATCCTACGAGCAGTACTTC. Translating gives CAISKGTGVSYEQYF.

This chain joins TRBV7-3 and TRBJ2-3; D is unresolved. The CDR3 is made up of 13 amino acids. The V and J ends lost 5 bases and 1 base respectively, with 7 bases between them. The germline V gene has CDR1 SGHTA and CDR2 FQGTGA. CDR3 protein: CASSTLGTDTQYF. In DNA form, the CDR3 reads TGTGCCAGCAGCACATTAGGCACAGATACGCAGTATTTT.

This clonotype occurred a few times. The chain uses TRBV2 and TRBJ2-1; D is unclear. Deletions cut 1 base from V and 6 bases from J, with 7 bases between. The CDR3 totals 13 residues. Germline V gene lookup returns CDR1 SNHLY and CDR2 FYNNEI. CDR3: CASSEGMVNEQFF. In nucleotides, the CDR3 is TGTGCCAGCAGTGAAGGTATGGTCAATGAGCAGTTCTTC.

The CDR3 here is CSATEQVNIQYF. The CDR3 coding sequence is TGCAGTGCTACGGAGCAGGTTAACATTCAGTACTTC. The chain couples TRBV20-1 to TRBJ2-4; D is uncertain. Trimming cost V 4 bases and J 7 bases, with 11 bases left between them. The CDR3 spans 12 residues. Germline V gene sequence: CDR1 DFQATT, CDR2 SNEGSKA (reference sequence).

Many counts were recorded for this clonotype. The chain carries TRBV6-2 or TRBV6-3 and TRBJ2-5; 11 positions agree with TRBD1. Germline CDR1 reads MNHEY; CDR2 reads SVGEGT. This CDR3 contains 16 residues. The junction had 10 bases not matched to a gene; V was cut back by 5 bases and J by 5 bases. This CDR3 is CASSRTGGAVRETQYF. CDR3 bases: TGTGCCAGCAGTCGGACAGGGGGCGCCGTACGGGAGACCCAGTACTTC.

This clonotype showed up just a few times. The V call is TRBV4-3, the J call TRBJ2-7; possibly TRBD1 for D (6 bases). Germline values: CDR1 LGHNA, CDR2 YSLEER. The CDR3 consists of 15 residues. The V end was cut by 6 bases, the J end by 2 bases, with 17 bases between. The CDR3 sequence is CASSHSSGAPYEQYF. As DNA, the CDR3 is TGCGCCAGCAGTCACTCATCAGGGGCTCCCTACGAGCAGTACTTC.

The rearrangement links TRBV29-1 to TRBJ1-5, with a tentative D call TRBD1 (5 bases). Looked up from germline, CDR1 is SQVTM and CDR2 is ANQGSEA. CDR3 length: 15 amino acids. With 4 bases removed from V and 4 bases from J, the gap between germline ends came to 17 bases. The CDR3 protein is CSVVLEPEGNQPQHF. In DNA, the CDR3 is TGCAGCGTTGTACTTGAGCCCGAGGGGAATCAGCCCCAGCATTTT.

This rearrangement joins TRBV6-1 to TRBJ1-4; 8 positions match TRBD1. Germline CDR1 reads MNHNS; CDR2 reads SASEGT. J gave up 8 bases and V 5 bases, and 4 bases lay outside the gene matches. The CDR3 totals 13 residues. CDR3 amino acids: CASSIRQGEKLFF. The CDR3 DNA sequence: TGTGCCAGCAGTATCCGACAGGGGGAAAAACTGTTTTTT.

A few counts support this clonotype. The chain links TRBV30 to TRBJ1-1; possibly TRBD1 for D (6 bases). In germline, CDR1 is GTSNPN, CDR2 SVGIG (reference sequence). CDR3 length equals 13 residues. The CDR3 DNA follows: TGTGCTCGGGGCAGGGGAGCCAACACTGAAGCTTTCTTT. The encoded protein is CARGRGANTEAFF.

This clonotype was counted at least ten times. V and J are TRBV20-1 and TRBJ2-5; a weak D match, TRBD1 (5 bases). The germline V and J ends were trimmed by 1 base and 4 bases, with 10 bases remaining between them. The germline V gene has CDR1 DFQATT and CDR2 SNEGSKA (reference sequence). The CDR3 runs to 13 residues. The CDR3 DNA sequence: TGCAGTGCTAGAGTGGGGCTCGGAGAGACCCAGTACTTC. This encodes CSARVGLGETQYF.

This clonotype was seen a handful of times. The chain carries TRBV20-1 and TRBJ1-6; D possibly corresponds to TRBD1 (5 bases). Germline V gives CDR1 DFQATT, CDR2 SNEGSKA (reference sequence). Trimming shortened V by 5 bases and J by 9 bases, and 20 bases separated the two germline ends. The CDR3 spans 15 residues. CDR3: CSAAGTPRTGSPLHF. The CDR3 bases are TGCAGTGCTGCCGGGACTCCGAGGACGGGTTCACCCCTCCACTTT.

This clonotype has more than one count but fewer than ten. The chain combines TRBV18 with TRBJ1-5; possibly TRBD1 for D (5 bases). Per germline, CDR1 KGHSH and CDR2 LQKENI. This CDR3 is 15 amino acids long. Between the trimmed V and J ends, which lost 4 bases and 4 bases, there was a span of 14 bases. The CDR3 spells CASSQSGAANQPQHF. CDR3 sequence (DNA): TGTGCCAGCTCACAGTCCGGGGCGGCGAATCAGCCCCAGCATTTT.

In this sample, this clonotype turned up many times. The chain uses TRBV7-2 and TRBJ2-5; D is uncertain. Per the germline V gene, CDR1 is SGHTA and CDR2 is FQGNSA. V was pared by 5 bases and J by 4 bases, with 20 bases between. The CDR3 is made up of 16 amino acids. The CDR3 DNA sequence: TGTGCCAGCAGCGCCCTGGCAAGGGTCCCCACAGAGACCCAGTACTTC. It is translated as CASSALARVPTETQYF.

The chain is built from TRBV6-9 and TRBJ2-2; possibly TRBD2 for D (5 bases). This CDR3 is built from 16 residues. Germline V gene lookup returns CDR1 MNHGY and CDR2 SVAAGI. V was cut by 3 bases and J by 0 bases, with 11 bases left in between. The CDR3 loop reads CASSYFPSSNTGELFF. Written as DNA, the CDR3 is TGTGCCAGCAGTTACTTCCCTAGCTCGAACACCGGGGAGCTGTTTTTT.

The rearrangement joins TRBV20-1 to TRBJ2-7; tentative D call: TRBD1 (5 bases). V was trimmed by 1 base and J by 7 bases, leaving 26 bases between them. CDR3 length: 17 amino acids. Per germline, CDR1 DFQATT and CDR2 SNEGSKA (reference sequence). The CDR3 is CSARGGSRQTSYEEQYF. The CDR3 DNA sequence: TGCAGTGCTAGAGGCGGCTCAAGACAGACGAGCTACGAAGAGCAGTACTTC.

The rearrangement uses TRBV20-1 and TRBJ1-1, with 9 bases matching TRBD1. Germline V gene data show CDR1 as DFQATT and CDR2 as SNEGSKA (reference sequence). Germline trimming cut 0 bases from V and 4 bases from J; bases unmatched to any gene: 3. The CDR3 has 14 residues. CDR3 in DNA: TGCAGTGCTAGAGACGTGACAGGGGGCACTGAAGCTTTCTTT. It is translated as CSARDVTGGTEAFF.

The table lists this clonotype with many counts. The rearrangement links TRBV20-1 to TRBJ1-5; a weak D match, TRBD1 (6 bases). The germline gives CDR1 DFQATT, CDR2 SNEGSKA (reference sequence). The V end lost 3 bases, the J end lost 1 base, and 16 bases lay between the germline ends. This CDR3 has 16 residues. The CDR3 here is CSARARGEVSNQPQHF. The DNA of the CDR3 is TGCAGTGCTAGGGCCAGGGGTGAGGTCAGCAATCAGCCCCAGCATTTT.

This clonotype has more than one count but fewer than ten. The V call is TRBV12-3 or TRBV12-4, the J call TRBJ1-6; no clear D gene. Trimming stripped 3 bases from V and 10 bases from J, with 10 bases between. This CDR3 comprises 13 residues. This CDR3 is CASSFAVQSPLHF. In DNA, the CDR3 is TGTGCCAGCAGTTTTGCTGTCCAATCACCCCTCCACTTT.

The DNA for the CDR3 is TGTGCCAGCAGCGTAGGTGACGGCCCCTACGAGCAGTACTTC. Amino acids: CASSVGDGPYEQYF. The chain employs TRBV9 and TRBJ2-7, with D uncertain. The V end lost 0 bases, the J end lost 2 bases, and 9 bases lay between the germline ends. CDR1 is SGDLS and CDR2 is YYNGEE in the germline V gene. This CDR3 region has 14 residues.

The chain recombines TRBV28 with TRBJ1-5; D is unresolved. In germline, CDR1 is MDHEN, CDR2 SYDVKM. Trimming removed 4 bases from V and 1 base from J, with 5 bases in between. The CDR3 is made up of 13 amino acids. This CDR3 is CASSWVSNQPQHF. The CDR3 region has the DNA TGTGCCAGCAGTTGGGTAAGCAATCAGCCCCAGCATTTT.